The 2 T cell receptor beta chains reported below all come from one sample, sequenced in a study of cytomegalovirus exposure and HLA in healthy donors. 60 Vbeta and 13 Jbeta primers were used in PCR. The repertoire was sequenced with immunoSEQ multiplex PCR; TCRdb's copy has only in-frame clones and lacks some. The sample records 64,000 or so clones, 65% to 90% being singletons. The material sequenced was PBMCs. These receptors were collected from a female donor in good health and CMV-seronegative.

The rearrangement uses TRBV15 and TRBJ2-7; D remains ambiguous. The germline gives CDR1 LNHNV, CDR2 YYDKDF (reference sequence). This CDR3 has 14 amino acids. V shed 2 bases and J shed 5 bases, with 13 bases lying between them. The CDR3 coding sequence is TGTGCCACCAGCAGACGTTCGAGTGGGCACGAGCAGTACTTC. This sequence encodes CATSRRSSGHEQYF.

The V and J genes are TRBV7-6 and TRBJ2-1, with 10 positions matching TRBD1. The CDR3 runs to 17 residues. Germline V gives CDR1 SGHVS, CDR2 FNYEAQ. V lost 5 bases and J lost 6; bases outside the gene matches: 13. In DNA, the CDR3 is TGTGCCAGCAGCCCAAGAGCCGGGGACAGGGGAATCAATGAGCAGTTCTTC. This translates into CASSPRAGDRGINEQFF.